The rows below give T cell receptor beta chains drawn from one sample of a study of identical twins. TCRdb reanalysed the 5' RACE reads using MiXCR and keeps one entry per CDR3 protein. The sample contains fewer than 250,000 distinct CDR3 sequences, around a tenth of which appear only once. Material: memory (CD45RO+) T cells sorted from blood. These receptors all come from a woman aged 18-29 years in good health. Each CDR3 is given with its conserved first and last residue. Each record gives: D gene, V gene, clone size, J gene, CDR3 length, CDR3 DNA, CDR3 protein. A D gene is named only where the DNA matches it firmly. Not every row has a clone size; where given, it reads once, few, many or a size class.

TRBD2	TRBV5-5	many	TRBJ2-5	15	TGTGCCAGCAGCCCCATAAGCGGGAGCGGCGAGACCCAGTACTTC	CASSPISGSGETQYF
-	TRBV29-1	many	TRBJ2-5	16	TGCAGCTACATCCCGGCCGAAACAGGGAATCGGGAGACCCAGTACTTC	CSYIPAETGNRETQYF
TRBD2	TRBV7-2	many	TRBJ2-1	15	TGTGCCAGCAGCCTACCCAGCGGGATTTACAATGAGCAGTTCTTC	CASSLPSGIYNEQFF
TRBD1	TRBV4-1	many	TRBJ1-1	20	TGCGCCAGCAGCCAGCAAGGACAGGGGGCGAGGGGAGGACGAAACACTGAAGCTTTCTTT	CASSQQGQGARGGRNTEAFF
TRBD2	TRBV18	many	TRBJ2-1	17	TGTGCCAGCTCACGTAGCGGGGGGGCCGGCTCCTACAATGAGCAGTTCTTC	CASSRSGGAGSYNEQFF
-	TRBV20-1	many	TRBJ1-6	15	TGCAGTGCTAGAGAGTGGTCAGCCGACAATTCACCCCTCCACTTT	CSAREWSADNSPLHF
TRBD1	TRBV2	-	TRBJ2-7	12	TGTGCCAGCAGCTACAGGGGTTACGTGCAGTACTTC	CASSYRGYVQYF
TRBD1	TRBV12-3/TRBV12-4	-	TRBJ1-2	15	TGTGCCAGCAGGTTTGGTGGACAGGGGAGTAAGGGCTACACCTTC	CASRFGGQGSKGYTF
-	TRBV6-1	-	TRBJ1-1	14	TGTGCCAGCAGTGAAGCAGGCACGAACACTGAAGCTTTCTTT	CASSEAGTNTEAFF
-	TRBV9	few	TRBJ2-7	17	TGTGCCAGCAGCCCAGACCTCTCCGGGCCTAGGGCCTACGAGCAGTACTTC	CASSPDLSGPRAYEQYF
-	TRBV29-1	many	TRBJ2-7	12	TGCAGCGTTGATACCCTAGGGGACGAGCAGTACTTC	CSVDTLGDEQYF
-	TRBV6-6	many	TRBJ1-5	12	TGTGCCAGCAGCCCCCCAGGTCAGCCCCAGCATTTT	CASSPPGQPQHF
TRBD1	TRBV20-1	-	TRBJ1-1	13	TGCAGTGCCTCGGACAGGGGGGTCACTGAAGCTTTCTTT	CSASDRGVTEAFF
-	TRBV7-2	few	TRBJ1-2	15	TGTGCCAGCAGCTTAGGGCCACAGCCTTTCTATGGCTACACCTTC	CASSLGPQPFYGYTF
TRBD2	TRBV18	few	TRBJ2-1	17	TGTGCCAGCTCACCGCTCCCTAGCGGGAGGGCCTCAAATGAGCAGTTCTTC	CASSPLPSGRASNEQFF
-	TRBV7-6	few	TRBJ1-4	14	TGTGCCAGCAGCCGGCGGGGTTTTAATGAAAAACTGTTTTTT	CASSRRGFNEKLFF
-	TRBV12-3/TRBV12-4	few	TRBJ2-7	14	TGTGCCAGCAGTTTGATAGGGGGGAGGGTCGAGCAGTACTTC	CASSLIGGRVEQYF
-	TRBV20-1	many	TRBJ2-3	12	TGCAGTGCTCCGGGATTCACAGATACGCAGTATTTT	CSAPGFTDTQYF
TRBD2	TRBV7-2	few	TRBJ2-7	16	TGTGCCAGCAGCCCGACTTTAGCGGGAGGGACTGGCGAGCAGTACTTC	CASSPTLAGGTGEQYF
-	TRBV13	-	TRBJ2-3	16	TGTGCCAGCAGCTTAGGACGGAGCGCCAGCACAGATACGCAGTATTTT	CASSLGRSASTDTQYF
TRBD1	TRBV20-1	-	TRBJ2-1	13	TGCAGTGCAGTCCGGGACAGTTCCAATGAGCAGTTCTTC	CSAVRDSSNEQFF
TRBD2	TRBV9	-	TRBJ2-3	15	TGTGCCAGCAGTTGGGAGGGCCGCGGCACAGATACGCAGTATTTT	CASSWEGRGTDTQYF
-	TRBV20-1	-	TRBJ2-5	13	TGCAGTGCTAGGGAACCAACGATGGAGACCCAGTACTTC	CSAREPTMETQYF
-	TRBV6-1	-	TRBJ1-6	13	TGTGCCGACAGCCAGGACTATAATTCACCCCTCCACTTT	CADSQDYNSPLHF
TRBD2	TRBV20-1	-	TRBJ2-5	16	TGCAGCGCTGGGGGCGGGACTAGCGGAGGGGGAGAGACCCAGTACTTC	CSAGGGTSGGGETQYF